This record concerns one TCR beta chain sequence. What it recognizes is unknown. These data are taken from a study of cytomegalovirus exposure and HLA in healthy donors. The germline V gene encodes CDR1 SNHLY and CDR2 FYNNEI. The CDR3 runs to 14 residues. The junction had 7 bases not matched to a gene; V was cut back by 7 bases and J by 5 bases. Study-wide points: For TCR beta chains, V- and J-gene trimming was later linked to a missense DCLRE1C variant.

It was healthy bone marrow donors who served as donors. The PCR used 60 Vbeta and 13 Jbeta primers. Method: immunoSEQ multiplex PCR; TCRdb's copy keeps in-frame clones and lacks some. The sample lists about 140,000 clones, roughly 76% occurring once. This TCR was recovered from a woman aged 40 to 55 in good health and CMV-seronegative. Sequencing used PBMCs. The chain employs TRBV2 and TRBJ2-5; 10 bases match TRBD1. The CDR3 coding sequence is TGTGCCAGCACCTGGACAGGGGGAGGCGAGACCCAGTACTTC. Its translation is CASTWTGGGETQYF. The variable domain in full, completed from reference TRBV2 and TRBJ2-5, reads EPEVTQTPSHQVTQMGQEVILRCVPISNHLYFYWYRQILGQKVEFLVSFYNNEISEKSEIFDDQFSVERPDGSNFTLKIRSTKLEDSAMYFCASTWTGGGETQYFGPGTRLLVL.